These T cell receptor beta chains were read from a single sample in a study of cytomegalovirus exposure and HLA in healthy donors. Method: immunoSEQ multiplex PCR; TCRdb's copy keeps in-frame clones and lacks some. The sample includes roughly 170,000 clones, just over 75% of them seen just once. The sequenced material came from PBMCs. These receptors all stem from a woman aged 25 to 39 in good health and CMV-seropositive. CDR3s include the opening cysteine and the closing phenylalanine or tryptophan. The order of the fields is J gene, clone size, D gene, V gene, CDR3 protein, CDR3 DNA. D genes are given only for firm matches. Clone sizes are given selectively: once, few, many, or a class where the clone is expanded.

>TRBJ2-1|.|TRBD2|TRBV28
CASSLPGLAGYNEQFF
TGTGCCAGCAGTTTACCGGGACTAGCGGGGTACAATGAGCAGTTCTTC
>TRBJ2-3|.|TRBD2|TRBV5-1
CASSEGLGLAGGPSDTQYF
TGCGCCAGCAGCGAAGGCCTGGGACTAGCGGGAGGGCCTTCAGATACGCAGTATTTT
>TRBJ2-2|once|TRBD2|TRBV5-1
CASSLARGLAVTGELFF
TGCGCCAGCAGCTTGGCCAGAGGGCTAGCGGTAACCGGGGAGCTGTTTTTT
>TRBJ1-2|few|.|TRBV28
CASSFLRDNHPHGYTF
TGTGCCAGCAGTTTTCTCCGGGACAATCACCCCCATGGCTACACCTTC
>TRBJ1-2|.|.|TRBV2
CASSSDGVVYGYTF
TGTGCCAGCAGTTCGGACGGGGTCGTCTATGGCTACACCTTC
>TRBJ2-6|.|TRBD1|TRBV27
CASSYMTGGFSGANVLTF
TGTGCCAGCAGTTACATGACAGGGGGCTTCTCTGGGGCCAACGTCCTGACTTTC
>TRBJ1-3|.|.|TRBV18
CASSPDISSGNTIYF
TGTGCCAGCTCTCCCGACATTTCTTCTGGAAACACCATATATTTT
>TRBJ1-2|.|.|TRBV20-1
CSAPDLDGYTF
TGCAGTGCTCCAGACTTAGATGGCTACACCTTC
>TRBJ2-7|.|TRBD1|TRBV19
CASPRDSYEQYF
TGTGCCAGTCCACGGGACAGCTACGAGCAGTACTTC
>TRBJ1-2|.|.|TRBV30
CAWSLGTPPRHGYTF
TGTGCCTGGAGTTTGGGGACTCCCCCCAGGCATGGCTACACCTTC
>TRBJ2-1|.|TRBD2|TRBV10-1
CASSLGAGGPSPDNEQFF
TGCGCCAGCAGCCTAGGCGCGGGAGGGCCAAGTCCGGACAATGAGCAGTTCTTC
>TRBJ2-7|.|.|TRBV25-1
CASSEISGVGDEQYF
TGTGCCAGCAGTGAAATTTCGGGGGTAGGGGACGAGCAGTACTTC
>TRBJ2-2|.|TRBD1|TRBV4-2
CASSTTGDGGELFF
TGTGCCAGCAGCACAACAGGGGATGGCGGGGAGCTGTTTTTT
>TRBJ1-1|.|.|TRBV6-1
CASITGSRTEAFF
TGTGCCAGCATCACAGGGTCGAGGACTGAAGCTTTCTTT
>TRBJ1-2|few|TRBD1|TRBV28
CASSLLSLQGALLTF
TGTGCCAGCAGTTTACTATCACTACAGGGGGCTTTGTTAACCTTC
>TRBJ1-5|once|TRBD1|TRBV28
CASSSRVWQGDNQPQHF
TGTGCCAGCAGTTCGCGAGTCTGGCAGGGGGACAATCAGCCCCAGCATTTT
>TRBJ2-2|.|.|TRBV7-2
CARKGGAGELFF
TGTGCCAGAAAGGGGGGGGCCGGGGAGCTGTTTTTT
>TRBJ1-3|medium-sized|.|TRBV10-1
CASQGTSGNTIYF
TGCGCCAGCCAGGGGACCTCTGGAAACACCATATATTTT
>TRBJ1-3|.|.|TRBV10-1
CASSEQGQGPISGNTIYF
TGCGCCAGCAGTGAGCAGGGGCAGGGGCCCATCTCTGGAAACACCATATATTTT
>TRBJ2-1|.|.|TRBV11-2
CASSLDGVRTGEQFF
TGTGCCAGCAGCTTAGATGGAGTCCGCACGGGTGAGCAGTTCTTC
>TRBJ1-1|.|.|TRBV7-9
CASSSETEAFF
TGTGCCAGCAGCTCGGAGACTGAAGCTTTCTTT
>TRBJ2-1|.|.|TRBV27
CASSLWGENEQFF
TGTGCCAGCAGTTTATGGGGGGAGAATGAGCAGTTCTTC
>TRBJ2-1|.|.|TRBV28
CASRQVVTYNEQFF
TGTGCCAGCAGACAGGTAGTTACCTACAATGAGCAGTTCTTC
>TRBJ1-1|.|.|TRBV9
CASSAGGGIPNTEAFF
TGTGCCAGCAGCGCGGGGGGCGGAATACCGAACACTGAAGCTTTCTTT
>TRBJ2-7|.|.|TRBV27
CASSSRVGSYEQYF
TGTGCCAGCAGTTCCAGGGTTGGGTCCTACGAGCAGTACTTC
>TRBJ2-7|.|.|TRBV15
CATSRSFRGRSYEQYF
TGTGCCACCAGCCGCTCCTTCAGGGGAAGGTCCTACGAGCAGTACTTC
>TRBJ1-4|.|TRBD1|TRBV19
CASSAQGESNEKLFF
TGTGCCAGTAGTGCGCAGGGGGAGTCTAATGAAAAACTGTTTTTT
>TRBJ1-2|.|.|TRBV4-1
CASSQDRGYGYTF
TGCGCCAGCAGCCAAGACAGAGGCTATGGCTACACCTTC
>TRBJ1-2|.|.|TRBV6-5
CASTSTGGAYGYTF
TGTGCCAGCACCTCGACGGGGGGGGCCTATGGCTACACCTTC